The 24 T cell receptor beta chains presented below share a single source sample, sequenced in a study of OX40 agonist ivuxolimab in advanced cancers. Assay: immunoSEQ multiplex PCR; the TCRdb copy retains only in-frame clones and omits some. Here the sample spans roughly 50,000 clones, around 77% being singletons. Specimen: CD4+ or CD8+ T cells sorted from blood, collected in a trial of the OX40 agonist ivuxolimab. These receptors were obtained from an adult with an advanced solid tumor such as melanoma, head and neck, liver or kidney cancer.

The chain is built from TRBV29-1 and TRBJ1-1, with 10 nucleotides matching TRBD1. The CDR3 runs 13 residues. Trimming took 7 bases from V and 12 from J; bases not matched to a gene: 14. The germline V gene has CDR1 SQVTM and CDR2 ANQGSEA. The CDR3 here is CSAGGTGAIRSFF. The CDR3 region has the DNA TGCAGCGCTGGGGGGACAGGGGCCATCAGGTCTTTCTTT.

The chain is built from TRBV19 and TRBJ2-4; maybe TRBD1 (6 bases). Per the germline V gene, CDR1 is LNHDA and CDR2 is SQIVND (reference sequence). CDR3 length equals 14 residues. Trimming took 3 bases from V and 8 from J, leaving 14 bases between them. DNA of the CDR3: TGTGCCAGTAGTATCCAACCAGGGGTTCACATTCAGTACTTC. Amino acids: CASSIQPGVHIQYF.

V usage is TRBV29-1 and J usage is TRBJ1-1; no definite D call. V lost 6 bases, J lost 1 base, and 18 bases lay in between. CDR3 length: 15 residues. Germline V lookup: CDR1 SQVTM, CDR2 ANQGSEA. CDR3 nucleotide sequence: TGCAGCGTCCTCCGGGCCCCGGCCGAGAACACTGAAGCTTTCTTT. Encoded protein: CSVLRAPAENTEAFF.

Only a few counts were recorded for this clone. A read error may explain this, as a much larger clone is one base away. Within the sample, other DNA sequences also encode this same CDR3. This rearrangement joins TRBV6-6 to TRBJ1-1; D remains ambiguous. Germline V CDR1 and CDR2: MNHNY, SVGAGI (reference sequence). The CDR3 loop spans 13 amino acids. V was pared by 0 bases and J by 1 base, with 3 bases between. CDR3 in amino acids: CASSYSENTEAFF. The CDR3 nucleotides are TGTGCCAGCAGTTACTCAGAGAACACTGAAGCTTTCTTT.

The CDR3 spells CASSLDHLGAATF. The CDR3 coding sequence is TGTGCCAGCAGCTTAGACCACCTGGGTGCCGCGACCTTC. The chain recombines TRBV11-2 with TRBJ1-2; D not resolved. CDR1 and CDR2 from the germline V gene are SGHAT and FQNNGV. Trimming removed 0 bases at V and 14 bases at J, with 16 bases between. The CDR3 contains 13 residues.

The rearrangement links TRBV19 to TRBJ1-5; 9 nucleotides agree with TRBD1. The CDR3 contains 14 residues. Germline-derived CDR1 and CDR2 are LNHDA and SQIVND (reference sequence). The junction had 5 bases not matched to a gene; V was cut back by 5 bases and J by 6 bases. The CDR3 DNA reads TGTGCCAGTAGTTCGCGACAGGGGGGTCAGCCCCAGCATTTT. Translating gives CASSSRQGGQPQHF.

This chain links TRBV18 with TRBJ2-2, with D possibly matching TRBD2 (5 bases). V was clipped by 2 bases and J by 3 bases, with 7 bases between them. CDR1 is KGHSH and CDR2 is LQKENI in the germline V gene. The CDR3 sequence is 14 residues long. The CDR3 nucleotides are TGTGCCAGCTCACCAAGAGGGTACACCGGGGAGCTGTTTTTT. Its translation: CASSPRGYTGELFF.

The V gene is TRBV10-2, the J gene TRBJ1-4; D might be TRBD1 (6 bases). The CDR3 length is 15 residues. Between the trimmed V and J ends, which lost 6 bases and 4 bases, there was a span of 15 bases. CDR1 WSHSY and CDR2 SAAADI come from the germline V gene. CDR3 in DNA: TGCGCCAGCAGGGACAGCCCTCAAGATAATGAAAAACTGTTTTTT. Protein: CASRDSPQDNEKLFF.

This clone has a single count. The V gene is TRBV18, the J gene TRBJ2-5, with 9 bases that match TRBD1. Germline loops: CDR1 KGHSH, CDR2 LQKENI. The CDR3 has 16 amino acids. Trimming removed 4 bases from V and 2 bases from J; junction bases left unmatched: 8. CDR3 bases: TGTGCCAGCTCACGTTCACAGGGGGCGCAACAAGAGACCCAGTACTTC. Its translation: CASSRSQGAQQETQYF. Variable domain in full (rest from reference TRBV18 and TRBJ2-5): NAGVMQNPRHLVRRRGQEARLRCSPMKGHSHVYWYRQLPEEGLKFMVYLQKENIIDESGMPKERFSAEFPKEGPSILRIQQVVRGDSAAYFCASSRSQGAQQETQYFGPGTRLLVL.

The chain combines TRBV2 with TRBJ2-7, with 7 bases fitting TRBD2. The V and J ends lost 4 bases and 6 bases, in that order; junction bases with no gene match: 9. CDR1 is SNHLY, CDR2 FYNNEI, per germline. This CDR3 is built from 14 residues. The CDR3 region is CASSGAGGTLEQYF. The CDR3 nucleotides read TGTGCCAGCAGTGGGGCCGGGGGGACTCTCGAGCAGTACTTC.

The chain carries TRBV30 and TRBJ2-7; D may be TRBD1 (6 bases). V was shortened by 3 bases and J by 3 bases, with 12 bases between the two germline ends. The length of the CDR3 is 13 residues. The germline gives CDR1 GTSNPN, CDR2 SVGIG (reference sequence). The CDR3 region is CAWRGTGNYEQYF. The CDR3 DNA is TGTGCCTGGAGGGGTACAGGGAACTACGAGCAGTACTTC. The complete variable domain, with remaining parts taken from reference TRBV30 and TRBJ2-7, reads SQTIHQWPATLVQPVGSPLSLECTVEGTSNPNLYWYRQAAGRGLQLLFYSVGIGQISSEVPQNLSASRPQDRQFILSSKKLLLSDSGFYLCAWRGTGNYEQYFGPGTRLTVT.

V gene TRBV6-5 combines with J gene TRBJ2-1, with 9 bases fitting TRBD2. Trimming at V came to 0 bases and at J to 8 bases, leaving 5 bases not matched to a gene. This CDR3 comprises 15 residues. Per the germline V gene, CDR1 is MNHEY and CDR2 is SVGAGI. The CDR3, as DNA: TGTGCCAGCAGTTACTCAGCTAGCGGGACCGATGAGCAGTTCTTC. Translation: CASSYSASGTDEQFF.

The chain combines TRBV6-6 with TRBJ1-2; D not certain. The CDR3 length is 13 residues. The germline CDR1 and CDR2 sequences are MNHNY and SVGAGI (reference sequence). V was clipped by 6 bases and J by 4 bases, with 12 bases between them. Here the CDR3 reads CASSRADLYGYTF. The CDR3 nucleotides are TGTGCCAGCAGCAGAGCAGATCTCTATGGCTACACCTTC.

The chain recombines TRBV27 with TRBJ1-1; 8 bases agree with TRBD1. This CDR3 has 14 residues. The V gene end was trimmed by 4 bases and the J gene end by 11 bases; junction bases not matched to a gene: 12. The V gene's germline CDR1 is MNHEY and CDR2 SMNVEV (reference sequence). CDR3 nucleotides: TGTGCCAGCAGTTCTTACCGACAGGGGATGAGGGCTTTCTTT. Protein: CASSSYRQGMRAFF.

The rearrangement links TRBV10-3 to TRBJ2-1, with 8 bases identical to TRBD2. The V and J ends lost 4 bases and 7 bases, in that order; junction bases with no gene match: 18. Germline CDR1 is ENHRY and CDR2 is SYGVKD. This CDR3 is built from 18 residues. CDR3 bases: TGTGCCATCAGTGGGAGGCTAGCGGGCGCCCTCAAGGGGAATGAGCAGTTCTTC. Translating it yields CAISGRLAGALKGNEQFF.

This chain joins TRBV27 and TRBJ2-2, with 11 bases that match TRBD1. This CDR3 has 15 residues. J was trimmed by 5 bases and V by 6 bases; bases with no gene match: 5. Per the germline V gene, CDR1 is MNHEY and CDR2 is SMNVEV (reference sequence). DNA for the CDR3: TGTGCCAGCAGGCGGACAGGGGGCGCAACCGGGGAGCTGTTTTTT. It encodes CASRRTGGATGELFF.

The chain combines TRBV4-2 with TRBJ2-6, with D perhaps matching TRBD1 or TRBD2 (5 bases each). V dropped 3 bases and J dropped 4 bases, with 13 bases sitting between them. CDR3 length: 16 amino acids. Germline loops: CDR1 LGHNA, CDR2 YNFKEQ. Written as DNA, the CDR3 is TGTGCCAGCAGCCAGGATCAAGGGACCGGGGCCAACGTCCTGACTTTC. Protein sequence: CASSQDQGTGANVLTF.

V and J are TRBV19 and TRBJ1-1; no clear D. Trimming removed 4 bases from V and 0 bases from J, with 12 bases in between. Germline CDR1 and CDR2: LNHDA and SQIVND (reference sequence). This CDR3 has 15 amino acids. In DNA form, the CDR3 reads TGTGCCAGTAGTACGGACCCGGCCATGAACACTGAAGCTTTCTTT. This sequence encodes CASSTDPAMNTEAFF.

The chain is built from TRBV9 and TRBJ1-1; weak D call: TRBD1 (6 bases). Germline V gene data show CDR1 as SGDLS and CDR2 as YYNGEE. The CDR3 has 13 residues. Deletions cut 2 bases from V and 5 bases from J, with 10 bases between. The CDR3 DNA follows: TGTGCCAGCAGCGTTACAGGGTTTACTGAAGCTTTCTTT. Translating it yields CASSVTGFTEAFF.

The rearrangement uses TRBV5-1 and TRBJ1-3; D is unresolved. CDR3 length: 14 residues. The V gene lost 0 bases and the J gene lost 7 bases, with 11 bases spanning the gap. The germline CDR1 and CDR2 sequences are SGHRS and YFSETQ. CDR3 loop: CASSLAGPQNTIYF. The CDR3 nucleotides are TGCGCCAGCAGCTTGGCCGGCCCTCAGAACACCATATATTTT.

The gene calls are TRBV19 and TRBJ2-6; D is unresolved. Germline CDR1 reads LNHDA; CDR2 reads SQIVND (reference sequence). This CDR3 is built from 16 residues. The V and J ends lost 3 bases and 0 bases respectively, with 9 bases between them. CDR3 DNA: TGTGCCAGTAGTATTGACTTTAGCTCTGGGGCCAACGTCCTGACTTTC. Amino acid sequence: CASSIDFSSGANVLTF.

The rearrangement uses TRBV2 and TRBJ1-5, with 7 bases that match TRBD1. Trimming cost V 4 bases and J 4 bases; bases outside gene matches: 7. Germline V gene sequence: CDR1 SNHLY, CDR2 FYNNEI. This CDR3 region has 15 residues. CDR3 protein: CASSVQGTTNQPQHF. CDR3 in DNA: TGTGCCAGCAGTGTACAGGGGACCACAAATCAGCCCCAGCATTTT.

V and J are TRBV15 and TRBJ2-5; 9 bases align to TRBD1. This CDR3 spans 15 amino acids. The junction had 7 bases not matched to a gene; V was cut back by 3 bases and J by 5 bases. Germline CDR1 and CDR2: LNHNV and YYDKDF (reference sequence). Written as DNA, the CDR3 is TGTGCCACCAGCAGTCACGACAGGGGGTTGGAGACCCAGTACTTC. It is translated as CATSSHDRGLETQYF. The full variable domain, with the rest looked up from reference TRBV15 and TRBJ2-5, is DAMVIQNPRYQVTQFGKPVTLSCSQTLNHNVMYWYQQKSSQAPKLLFHYYDKDFNNEADTPDNFQSRRPNTSFCFLDIRSPGLGDTAMYLCATSSHDRGLETQYFGPGTRLLVL.

The V gene is TRBV19, the J gene TRBJ2-6, with D possibly being TRBD2 (5 bases). The CDR3 sequence is 18 residues long. Trimming took 1 base from V and 2 from J, leaving 15 bases between them. Germline CDR1 is LNHDA and CDR2 is SQIVND (reference sequence). CDR3 in DNA: TGTGCCAGTAGTATAGCCCCTCGGAGGCTAACTGGGGCCAACGTCCTGACTTTC. It codes for CASSIAPRRLTGANVLTF.